The clone carrying this T cell receptor (beta chain) was counted only a few times. The target antigen is unknown. This specimen belongs to a study of blood T cells in healthy people across ages. The overall study: Capture via template switching afforded approximately one barcoded beta molecule per two T cells. Notes on the study in general: A greater number of naive CD4+ cells and higher diversity distinguished long-lived donors from aged donors.

Germline V lookup: CDR1 SQVTM, CDR2 ANQGSEA. This CDR3 contains 13 residues. Deletions cut 7 bases from V and 0 bases from J, with 12 bases between. A second PCR, run for roughly 7 to 11 cycles, used a sample-barcoded 5' primer plus a J-beta primer mix. TCRdb used MiXCR to reprocess the 5' RACE reads, holding one entry per CDR3 protein. The sample contains roughly 1.5 million distinct CDR3 sequences, approximately 42% of which appear only once. This sequence joins TRBV29-1 and TRBJ2-5; D ambiguous. This clonotype was sampled from a woman aged 18-29 years in good health. Input material: blood. The CDR3 is CSGNGPHQETQYF. CDR3 nucleotide sequence: TGCAGCGGCAACGGGCCTCACCAAGAGACCCAGTACTTC.